This T cell receptor beta chain was recovered during a study of T cells in Graves' hyperthyroidism and ophthalmopathy. Study-wide findings and caveats: The model identified upcoming ophthalmopathy a median 6.5 months ahead of onset.

Germline CDR1 reads MDHEN; CDR2 reads SYDVKM. Losses at the gene ends were 8 bases for V and 4 bases for J; bases not matched to a gene: 7. This CDR3 has 14 amino acids. This clonotype was seen repeatedly, ten times or more. Antigen specificity is unknown. TCR beta CDR3 regions were amplified from RNA. Initially, a first-round RT-PCR of the TCR CDR3 employed the HTBI primer set. TCRdb re-derived calls from the multiplex PCR reads in MiXCR, one entry per CDR3 protein. This table has about 360,000 distinct CDR3 sequences, under 15% appearing once. Uncontrolled infection, other autoimmune disease, pregnancy or lactation disqualified patients from enrolment. Diagnostic assessment was based on clinical symptoms, serum thyroxine and TRAb, thyroid ultrasound and orbital computed tomography.

This chain joins TRBV28 and TRBJ2-3, with 9 bases matching TRBD1. The source of this sequence is a woman aged 18-29 years with Graves' hyperthyroidism. Input material: blood. The CDR3 nucleotides read TGTGCCAGCTGGGGGACAGGGCAATCAGATACGCAGTATTTT. Translation gives CASWGTGQSDTQYF.